Following are 18 T cell receptor beta chains from one sample sequenced in a study of cytomegalovirus exposure and HLA in healthy donors. Primers: 60 Vbeta forward and 13 Jbeta reverse. Profiling relied on immunoSEQ multiplex PCR, and the TCRdb table lists in-frame clones only, not all of them. In the table there are more than 150,000 clones, 75% to 85% of which are singletons. Sequencing was done on a sample of PBMCs. The receptors here all came from a man between 18 and 29 years old in good health and CMV-seronegative.

The chain employs TRBV7-2 and TRBJ2-1; TRBD2 matches at 14 bases. Germline CDR1 is SGHTA and CDR2 is FQGNSA. This CDR3 has 19 amino acids. J lost 0 bases, V lost 5 bases, and 9 bases had no gene match. The CDR3: CASSLLGLAGGFSYNEQFF. The CDR3, as DNA: TGTGCCAGCAGCCTGCTTGGACTAGCGGGGGGTTTCTCCTACAATGAGCAGTTCTTC.

The rearrangement links TRBV27 to TRBJ1-1; the D is unclear. Germline CDR1 MNHEY, CDR2 SMNVEV (reference sequence). V shed 6 bases and J shed 4 bases, with 12 bases lying between them. There are 13 residues in the CDR3. This CDR3 is CASSRGRITEAFF. In DNA, the CDR3 is TGTGCCAGCAGCCGGGGAAGGATCACTGAAGCTTTCTTT.

The rearrangement joins TRBV29-1 to TRBJ2-5; tentative D call: TRBD2 (5 bases). The CDR3 has 14 residues. CDR1 SQVTM and CDR2 ANQGSEA come from the germline V gene. The germline V and J ends were trimmed by 4 bases and 2 bases, with 14 bases remaining between them. The CDR3 nucleotides are TGCAGCGTTGGGGTTGGAAGCGGACAAGAGACCCAGTACTTC. Translating it yields CSVGVGSGQETQYF.

The rearrangement joins TRBV13 to TRBJ2-1, with 13 bases matching TRBD2. The germline V gene has CDR1 PRHDT and CDR2 FYEKMQ (reference sequence). CDR3 size: 15 residues. V gave up 4 bases and J gave up 4 bases; unmatched junction bases: 1. The chain's CDR3 is CASSWTSGSYNEQFF. The CDR3 region has the DNA TGTGCCAGCAGCTGGACTAGCGGGAGTTACAATGAGCAGTTCTTC. The full variable domain, in which reference TRBV13 and TRBJ2-1 provide the parts outside the CDR3, is AAGVIQSPRHLIKEKRETATLKCYPIPRHDTVYWYQQGPGQDPQFLISFYEKMQSDKGSIPDRFSAQQFSDYHSELNMSSLELGDSALYFCASSWTSGSYNEQFFGPGTRLTVL.

This clone was detected only a few times. V is TRBV30 and J is TRBJ2-3; 10 nucleotides align to TRBD2. There are 13 residues in the CDR3. With 2 bases clipped from V and 5 bases from J, the junction kept 1 base outside the gene matches. Per the germline V gene, CDR1 is GTSNPN and CDR2 is SVGIG (reference sequence). The CDR3 DNA reads as TGTGCCTGGAGTCGACTAGCGGGAGATACGCAGTATTTT. It is translated as CAWSRLAGDTQYF. Full variable domain (rest looked up from reference TRBV30 and TRBJ2-3): SQTIHQWPATLVQPVGSPLSLECTVEGTSNPNLYWYRQAAGRGLQLLFYSVGIGQISSEVPQNLSASRPQDRQFILSSKKLLLSDSGFYLCAWSRLAGDTQYFGPGTRLTVL.

This clone was picked up one time. The rearrangement joins TRBV27 to TRBJ1-3, with D possibly being TRBD1 (6 bases). The CDR3 totals 15 residues. The V gene lost 2 bases and the J gene lost 2 bases, with 10 bases spanning the gap. Germline-derived CDR1 and CDR2 are MNHEY and SMNVEV (reference sequence). The CDR3 here is CASSLKGGPGNTIYF. In nucleotides, the CDR3 is TGTGCCAGCAGTTTAAAAGGGGGTCCTGGAAACACCATATATTTT.

V gene TRBV4-2 combines with J gene TRBJ2-7, with 8 bases identical to TRBD1. The V gene's germline CDR1 is LGHNA and CDR2 YNFKEQ. With V trimmed by 0 bases and J by 4 bases, 8 bases remained unmatched. CDR3 length: 16 residues. DNA for the CDR3: TGTGCCAGCAGCCAAGAGACAGGGGCCAATCAATACGAGCAGTACTTC. Its protein is CASSQETGANQYEQYF.

V and J are TRBV5-8 and TRBJ2-4; D is ambiguous. Germline CDR1 is SGHTS and CDR2 is YDEGEE. The V and J ends lost 1 base and 2 bases respectively, with 7 bases between them. There are 14 residues in the CDR3. The CDR3 loop reads CASSLTVPKNIQYF. CDR3 nucleotide sequence: TGTGCCAGCAGCTTGACAGTACCCAAAAACATTCAGTACTTC.

The CDR3 coding sequence is TGCATCCACCCACGCGCGGGCGCGGGGGTTGAGACCCAGTACTTC. This translates into CIHPRAGAGVETQYF. The V and J genes are TRBV29-1 and TRBJ2-5; TRBD2 matches at 7 bases. This CDR3 is 15 amino acids long. Germline CDR1 SQVTM, CDR2 ANQGSEA.

Only one count was recorded for this clone. This chain links TRBV6-5 with TRBJ2-7; 9 bases align to TRBD2. The ends lost 5 bases at V and 2 bases at J; junction bases unmatched: 7. Germline CDR1 is MNHEY and CDR2 is SVGAGI. CDR3 length: 15 residues. This chain's CDR3 is CASSPRGGRAYEQYF. The CDR3 DNA is TGTGCCAGCAGTCCGCGGGGCGGGAGGGCCTACGAGCAGTACTTC.

On this clone: At one of its ends the junction is not consistent with the germline gene, which may arise from a read error. The chain uses TRBV5-6 and TRBJ2-5; 11 positions match TRBD2. Per germline, CDR1 SGHDT and CDR2 YYEEEE. This CDR3 contains 16 residues. Written as DNA, the CDR3 is TGTGCCAGCAGCAGCTATAGCGGGGGGGCCCAAAAGACCCAGTACTTC. Residues: CASSSYSGGAQKTQYF.

This clone was picked up a small number of times. The V call is TRBV19, the J call TRBJ1-2; D gene ambiguous. Trimming stripped 6 bases from V and 5 bases from J, with 7 bases between. Per germline, CDR1 LNHDA and CDR2 SQIVND (reference sequence). The CDR3 sequence is 11 residues long. CDR3 in DNA: TGTGCCAGTAGGAACATGTATGGCTACACCTTC. Protein: CASRNMYGYTF.

This chain joins TRBV18 and TRBJ2-1; D gene uncertain. V was pared by 3 bases and J by 5 bases, with 11 bases between. The CDR3 extends over 14 amino acids. Looked up from germline, CDR1 is KGHSH and CDR2 is LQKENI. The CDR3 DNA reads TGTGCCAGCTCACCGCAGTGGAGAAACAATGAGCAGTTCTTC. Protein product: CASSPQWRNNEQFF. Filled out from reference TRBV18 and TRBJ2-1, the complete variable domain reads NAGVMQNPRHLVRRRGQEARLRCSPMKGHSHVYWYRQLPEEGLKFMVYLQKENIIDESGMPKERFSAEFPKEGPSILRIQQVVRGDSAAYFCASSPQWRNNEQFFGPGTRLTVL.

V gene TRBV6-6 combines with J gene TRBJ2-1; D perhaps matches TRBD1 (6 bases). Per the germline V gene, CDR1 is MNHNY and CDR2 is SVGAGI (reference sequence). Trimming removed 6 bases at V and 8 bases at J, with 11 bases between. This CDR3 comprises 12 residues. Here the CDR3 reads CASSRGKDEQFF. The DNA of the CDR3 is TGTGCCAGCAGCAGGGGTAAGGATGAGCAGTTCTTC.

This clone was seen a handful of times. The rearrangement joins TRBV13 to TRBJ2-7; D gene unclear. Germline assignment: CDR1 PRHDT and CDR2 FYEKMQ (reference sequence). Deletions cut 3 bases from V and 6 bases from J, with 9 bases between. This CDR3 spans 12 amino acids. In DNA, the CDR3 is TGTGCCAGCAGCTTTCGAGACTCCGAGCAGTACTTC. It encodes CASSFRDSEQYF.

J is TRBJ2-7 and V is TRBV9; unclear D gene. The CDR3 totals 14 residues. Germline V gives CDR1 SGDLS, CDR2 YYNGEE. V dropped 0 bases and J dropped 4 bases, with 11 bases sitting between them. CDR3 loop: CASSVGLDDYEQYF. The DNA for the CDR3 is TGTGCCAGCAGCGTAGGCCTAGACGATTACGAGCAGTACTTC.

This clone was seen a handful of times. This chain connects TRBV4-1 to TRBJ2-7; tentatively, D is TRBD2 (5 bases). The V end lost 1 base, the J end lost 1 base, and 5 bases lay between the germline ends. CDR3 size: 13 residues. Germline V gives CDR1 MGHRA, CDR2 YSYEKL. The CDR3 DNA follows: TGCGCCAGCAGCCAAGCGGGGTCCTACGAGCAGTACTTC. This translates into CASSQAGSYEQYF.

This rearrangement joins TRBV10-3 to TRBJ2-1; 12 bases are shared with TRBD2. CDR3 length: 14 amino acids. V lost 2 bases to trimming and J lost 9 bases; unmatched junction nucleotides: 2. Per the germline V gene, CDR1 is ENHRY and CDR2 is SYGVKD. CDR3 residues: CAISETSGGSEQFF. In DNA, the CDR3 is TGTGCCATCAGTGAGACTAGCGGGGGGAGTGAGCAGTTCTTC.